A single sample gave rise to the 18 T cell receptor beta chains below, sequenced in a study of cytomegalovirus exposure and HLA in healthy donors. Vbeta (60) and Jbeta (13) primers were used in the PCR. TCRdb's copy holds only in-frame clones and misses some; the assay was immunoSEQ multiplex PCR. The table lists tens of thousands of clones, about 72% of them singletons. Sequenced: PBMCs. The receptor set was obtained from a man aged 30 to 45 in good health and CMV-seronegative.

The J gene is TRBJ1-1, the V gene TRBV4-3; TRBD1 is a possible D gene (5 bases). The CDR3 consists of 18 residues. Germline-derived CDR1 and CDR2 are LGHNA and YSLEER. Trimming shortened V by 0 bases and J by 4 bases, and 21 bases separated the two germline ends. CDR3 DNA sequence: TGCGCCAGCAGCCAAGATCTTAAGGACACACCCCGCATCACTGAAGCTTTCTTT. This translates into CASSQDLKDTPRITEAFF.

The rearrangement links TRBV30 to TRBJ2-5; D may be TRBD1 (6 bases). The V end was cut by 3 bases, the J end by 2 bases, with 16 bases between. The CDR3 covers 15 residues. The V gene's germline CDR1 is GTSNPN and CDR2 SVGIG (reference sequence). CDR3 region: CAWSSQQGRQETQYF. CDR3 coding DNA: TGTGCCTGGAGCTCCCAACAGGGTAGACAAGAGACCCAGTACTTC.

This chain connects TRBV5-8 to TRBJ1-1; possible D gene TRBD1, 6 bases. V dropped 2 bases and J dropped 5 bases, with 13 bases sitting between them. This CDR3 has 14 amino acids. The germline V gene encodes CDR1 SGHTS and CDR2 YDEGEE. The CDR3 protein is CASSFGGVGTEAFF. CDR3 sequence (DNA): TGTGCCAGCAGCTTTGGGGGCGTGGGTACTGAAGCTTTCTTT.

This sequence joins TRBV6-5 and TRBJ1-2; 7 bases map to TRBD1. The CDR3 consists of 15 residues. The junction had 10 bases not matched to a gene; V was cut back by 5 bases and J by 4 bases. The germline V gene encodes CDR1 MNHEY and CDR2 SVGAGI. The CDR3 DNA sequence: TGTGCCAGCAGTCGCCAGGGGGTCGCAATCTATGGCTACACCTTC. Encoded protein: CASSRQGVAIYGYTF.

On this clone: Other DNA sequences in this sample translate to the same CDR3. The chain links TRBV6-5 to TRBJ1-2; D is undetermined. V was cut by 0 bases and J by 1 base, with 6 bases left in between. The CDR3 length is 14 residues. Germline V lookup: CDR1 MNHEY, CDR2 SVGAGI. CDR3 sequence (DNA): TGTGCCAGCAGTTACTCAGCGGGTAACTATGGCTACACCTTC. Protein: CASSYSAGNYGYTF.

This clone is a singleton in its sample. The chain has TRBV5-4 and TRBJ2-4; D remains ambiguous. Germline CDR1 and CDR2: SGHNT and YYREEE (reference sequence). The CDR3 is 15 residues long. V lost 2 bases, J lost 7 bases, and 16 bases lay in between. CDR3 DNA: TGTGCCAGCAGCTTAATAGCCGGCGCGGCCAACATTCAGTACTTC. Protein sequence: CASSLIAGAANIQYF.

V is TRBV5-1 and J is TRBJ1-3; D unresolved. CDR1 and CDR2 (germline): SGHRS, YFSETQ. V lost 1 base to trimming and J lost 0 bases, with 5 bases between them. The CDR3 is 14 amino acids. The CDR3 protein is CASSLQFSGNTIYF. The CDR3 coding sequence is TGCGCCAGCAGCTTGCAGTTCTCTGGAAACACCATATATTTT.

The gene calls are TRBV28 and TRBJ2-7; possibly TRBD2 for D (5 bases). In germline, CDR1 is MDHEN, CDR2 SYDVKM. The CDR3 spans 12 residues. V gave up 6 bases and J gave up 7 bases, with 13 bases separating them. The CDR3 spells CASSHRPGEQYF. CDR3 in DNA: TGTGCCAGCAGCCACCGCCCGGGGGAGCAGTACTTC.

This clone has more than one count but fewer than ten. In the same sample, other DNA sequences code for this CDR3. The rearrangement joins TRBV4-1 to TRBJ2-1, with TRBD1 as a possible D gene (6 bases). The CDR3 has 15 amino acids. Germline CDR1 reads MGHRA; CDR2 reads YSYEKL. V shed 4 bases and J shed 5 bases, with 15 bases lying between them. CDR3 loop: CASSPRGGADNEQFF. The CDR3 DNA sequence: TGCGCCAGCAGCCCGAGAGGGGGAGCGGACAATGAGCAGTTCTTC.

The chain links TRBV28 to TRBJ1-3; TRBD1 matches at 7 bases. Trimming cost V 5 bases and J 4 bases; bases outside gene matches: 5. Germline-derived CDR1 and CDR2 are MDHEN and SYDVKM. This CDR3 contains 14 residues. This CDR3 is CASSTLTGGNTIYF. The CDR3 coding sequence is TGTGCCAGCAGTACCTTGACAGGGGGAAACACCATATATTTT.

The chain carries TRBV19 and TRBJ1-3; D is undetermined. V shed 5 bases and J shed 0 bases, with 8 bases lying between them. Germline V gene sequence: CDR1 LNHDA, CDR2 SQIVND (reference sequence). The CDR3 contains 14 residues. In DNA, the CDR3 is TGTGCCAGTAGTCTAAGTGACTCTGGAAACACCATATATTTT. It is translated as CASSLSDSGNTIYF.

The J gene is TRBJ2-2, the V gene TRBV5-1, with 10 bases that match TRBD2. The CDR3 has 16 residues. After removal of 0 bases from V and 4 bases from J, the junction contained 3 bases not matched to a gene. Germline CDR1 reads SGHRS; CDR2 reads YFSETQ. The CDR3 nucleotides read TGCGCCAGCAGCTTGGCTAGCGGGAGCGTCACCGGGGAGCTGTTTTTT. Translating it yields CASSLASGSVTGELFF.

The CDR3 sequence is CASSLGYPGQGVDTQYF. The CDR3 DNA sequence: TGTGCCAGCAGTTTAGGGTATCCGGGACAGGGGGTAGATACGCAGTATTTT. The rearrangement links TRBV27 to TRBJ2-3; 11 bases match TRBD1. Germline loops: CDR1 MNHEY, CDR2 SMNVEV (reference sequence). With V trimmed by 2 bases and J by 5 bases, 9 bases remained unmatched. The length of the CDR3 is 17 residues.

This rearrangement joins TRBV4-2 to TRBJ2-7; 8 bases are shared with TRBD1. CDR1 and CDR2 from the germline V gene are LGHNA and YNFKEQ. CDR3 length: 14 residues. Germline trimming cut 2 bases from V and 7 bases from J; bases unmatched to any gene: 7. The CDR3 nucleotides read TGTGCCAGCAGCCAAATGCAGGGGGCGACGGAGCAGTACTTC. Its protein is CASSQMQGATEQYF.

The sample holds one count of this clone. The chain links TRBV27 to TRBJ2-1; 13 bases align to TRBD2. V trimming: 5 bases; J trimming: 6 bases; junction bases outside the gene matches: 4. Germline lookup yields CDR1 MNHEY and CDR2 SMNVEV (reference sequence). The CDR3 contains 15 residues. The DNA of the CDR3 is TGTGCCAGCAGTCCACTAGCGGGAGGGAGCAATGAGCAGTTCTTC. Its protein is CASSPLAGGSNEQFF.

The chain has TRBV27 and TRBJ2-3, with 8 bases identical to TRBD2. The J segment lost 2 bases and the V segment lost 6 bases, leaving 7 bases of the junction unmatched. The CDR3 covers 15 residues. The germline CDR1 and CDR2 sequences are MNHEY and SMNVEV (reference sequence). CDR3 loop: CASRFSGGNTDTQYF. The CDR3 region has the DNA TGTGCCAGCAGATTCTCGGGAGGGAACACAGATACGCAGTATTTT.

CDR3 sequence: CASSPTFGGVGELFF. Written as DNA, the CDR3 is TGTGCCAGCAGCCCCACTTTCGGAGGCGTCGGGGAGCTGTTTTTT. The rearrangement joins TRBV2 to TRBJ2-2; D is perhaps TRBD2 (5 bases). Germline V CDR1 and CDR2: SNHLY, FYNNEI. Trimming shortened V by 6 bases and J by 7 bases, and 18 bases separated the two germline ends. The CDR3 is made up of 15 amino acids.

This chain connects TRBV28 to TRBJ1-2; 7 bases align to TRBD1. This CDR3 is built from 14 residues. V shed 6 bases and J 2 bases; nucleotides not matched to a gene: 6. CDR1 and CDR2 (germline): MDHEN, SYDVKM. The CDR3 region is CASSSLDRNYGYTF. As DNA, the CDR3 is TGTGCCAGCAGCTCCTTGGACAGGAACTATGGCTACACCTTC.